This T cell receptor (beta chain) was found in a study of CD8 T cells in Susac syndrome. RNA amounts of roughly 0.45 to 1 ug underwent reverse transcription with random hexamers. immunoSEQ multiplex PCR amplified TCR beta CDR3 across 54 Vbeta, 13 Jbeta. MiXCR, applied by TCRdb to the immunoSEQ multiplex PCR reads, yields one record per CDR3 protein. The sample shows 100,000 to 150,000 distinct CDR3 sequences, roughly 80% of them seen only once. Sequencing of TCR beta drew on CD8+ and CD4+ T cells from blood. V lost 4 bases, J lost 4 bases, and 21 bases stayed unmatched. Looked up from germline, CDR1 is WSHSY and CDR2 is SAAADI. This CDR3 region has 19 residues.

Sequenced input: CD8+ T cells from PBMCs. The genes are TRBV10-2 and TRBJ2-7; 8 bases are shared with TRBD2. This TCR derives from a human donor with multiple sclerosis. CDR3 sequence (DNA): TGCGCCAGCAGTGTGGGGCTAGCGGGCGACCGCAACTGGGATTACGAGCAGTACGTC. It codes for CASSVGLAGDRNWDYEQYV.